This TCR beta chain was sequenced for a study of blood T cell repertoires in COVID-19. Study-level information: Samples representing acute and convalescent COVID-19 were sourced from the United States, Italy and Spain. The analysed material was cDNA or gDNA that came from T cells, B-cell-depleted T cells, or PBMCs.

There are 11 residues in the CDR3. Between the trimmed V and J ends, which lost 2 bases and 9 bases, there was a span of 9 bases. Germline V gene data show CDR1 as SGHTS and CDR2 as YDEGEE. The table came from immunoSEQ multiplex PCR; TCRdb's copy has only in-frame clones and leaves some out. The table has under 350,000 clones, 65% to 90% seen once. Individuals aged 18 to 89 years were recruited from about two dozen US areas. Participants had their cohort set by participant-reported clinical history. This clonotype was obtained from a middle-aged woman with acute COVID-19. This chain joins TRBV5-8 and TRBJ2-7; D not certain. Input material: PBMCs or T cells enriched from blood (not recorded which). CDR3 nucleotide sequence: TGTGCCAGCAGCTTCCCCTTGGCGCAGTACTTC. This encodes CASSFPLAQYF. Drawing the rest from reference TRBV5-8 and TRBJ2-7, the complete variable domain is EAGVTQSPTHLIKTRGQQATLRCSPISGHTSVYWYQQALGLGLQFLLWYDEGEERNRGNFPPRFSGRQFPNYSSELNVNALELEDSALYLCASSFPLAQYFGPGTRLTVT.